The next 8 T cell receptor beta chains were all read from a single sample in a study of blood T cell repertoires in COVID-19. Here immunoSEQ multiplex PCR was the method, and the copy in TCRdb shows in-frame clones only, minus some. The data show roughly 75,000 clones, with around nine tenths seen just once and less than 9% held by the top ten. The specimen sequenced was peripheral blood. The receptors stem from a human donor in a cohort sampled during active COVID-19.

The chain joins TRBV5-1 to TRBJ2-3; TRBD2 might be the D (5 bases). V lost 8 bases to trimming and J lost 4 bases, with 8 bases between them. Germline V CDR1 and CDR2: SGHRS, YFSETQ. The CDR3 is made up of 11 amino acids. CDR3 in DNA: TGCGCCAGTACGGAGGCAGATACGCAGTATTTT. This sequence encodes CASTEADTQYF.

This clone was detected once. The chain couples TRBV30 to TRBJ2-1, with TRBD2 matching 7 bases. Germline V gives CDR1 GTSNPN, CDR2 SVGIG (reference sequence). This CDR3 is 15 amino acids long. With V trimmed by 2 bases and J by 0 bases, 4 bases remained unmatched. The CDR3 loop reads CAWSKGGSSYNEQFF. CDR3 in DNA: TGTGCCTGGAGTAAGGGCGGGAGCTCCTACAATGAGCAGTTCTTC.

This chain links TRBV19 with TRBJ2-1, with 9 bases that match TRBD2. CDR1 and CDR2 from the germline V gene are LNHDA and SQIVND (reference sequence). The length of the CDR3 is 17 residues. V lost 5 bases to trimming and J lost 7 bases; unmatched junction nucleotides: 15. CDR3 nucleotides: TGTGCCAGTAGTGACCCCGCGGGGACTAGCAAAAAGAATGAGCAGTTCTTC. Encoded protein: CASSDPAGTSKKNEQFF.

The V and J genes are TRBV7-8 and TRBJ2-1, with TRBD2 identical over 11 bases. CDR3 length: 14 residues. The germline V gene has CDR1 SGHVS and CDR2 FQNEAQ. V shed 5 bases and J 8 bases; nucleotides not matched to a gene: 5. DNA for the CDR3: TGTGCCAGCAGCCCACCGGGACTAGCGGATGAGCAGTTCTTC. Residues: CASSPPGLADEQFF.

The chain carries TRBV29-1 and TRBJ1-1; D unclear. Germline CDR1 reads SQVTM; CDR2 reads ANQGSEA. The germline V and J ends were trimmed by 0 bases and 3 bases, with 8 bases remaining between them. The CDR3 has 13 residues. CDR3: CSVEEGSYTEAFF. CDR3 coding DNA: TGCAGCGTTGAAGAGGGGAGTTACACTGAAGCTTTCTTT.

The chain combines TRBV13 with TRBJ2-2; TRBD2 matches 12 bases. V lost 5 bases to trimming and J lost 9 bases; unmatched junction nucleotides: 10. The CDR3 runs to 16 residues. In germline, CDR1 is PRHDT, CDR2 FYEKMQ (reference sequence). CDR3: CASSHRLAGADRELFF. The DNA of the CDR3 is TGTGCCAGCAGCCATCGACTAGCGGGGGCTGACCGGGAGCTGTTTTTT.

This rearrangement joins TRBV7-2 to TRBJ1-2; D not resolved. CDR3 size: 14 residues. In germline, CDR1 is SGHTA, CDR2 FQGNSA. V was shortened by 1 base and J by 8 bases, with 14 bases between the two germline ends. The CDR3 reads CASSLVEATGGYTF. In DNA form, the CDR3 reads TGTGCCAGCAGCTTAGTCGAGGCGACCGGGGGCTACACCTTC.

The chain has TRBV5-1 and TRBJ2-2, with 7 positions matching TRBD1. Looked up from germline, CDR1 is SGHRS and CDR2 is YFSETQ. The CDR3 is 14 amino acids. The trim removed 4 bases at V and 4 bases at J, leaving 4 bases unmatched. CDR3 residues: CASSRQGTTGELFF. CDR3 bases: TGCGCCAGCAGCCGACAGGGTACCACCGGGGAGCTGTTTTTT.